A selection of T cell receptor beta chains follows, all from one sample in a study of human T cells and chemical hapten exposure. TCRdb fed the RACE reads into MiXCR, producing one record per CDR3 protein. The sample has approximately 100,000 distinct CDR3 sequences, 9.5% to 12% seen once. Sequencing was performed on whole blood, taken in connection with sensitization to the hapten diphenylcyclopropenone (DPC). These receptor sequences come from a woman aged 40 to 50 with alopecia areata. Some clones in this sample may be carry-over from other donors' samples. The CDR3 runs from the conserved cysteine through the conserved F or W. The order of the fields is CDR3 protein, CDR3 DNA, clone size, V gene, D gene, J gene. The D gene is left open where the match is weak. Clone size is shown for a subset of rows, as once, few, many or a class of expanded clone.

CDR3aa: CASLPQGNTGELFF
CDR3nt: TGTGCCAGCCTACCACAGGGGAACACCGGGGAGCTGTTTTTT
abundance: few
v_gene: TRBV6-6
d_gene: .
j_gene: TRBJ2-2

CDR3aa: CASSQLGEKLFF
CDR3nt: TGTGCCAGCAGCCAGCTGGGCGAAAAACTGTTTTTT
abundance: few
v_gene: TRBV4-2
d_gene: .
j_gene: TRBJ1-4

CDR3aa: CASSNIPTGGETQYF
CDR3nt: TGTGCCAGCAGCAACATACCGACAGGGGGAGAGACCCAGTACTTC
abundance: many
v_gene: TRBV9
d_gene: TRBD1
j_gene: TRBJ2-5

CDR3aa: CSTRRDSYNEQFF
CDR3nt: TGCAGCACCCGCCGGGACAGTTACAATGAGCAGTTCTTC
abundance: many
v_gene: TRBV29-1
d_gene: TRBD1
j_gene: TRBJ2-1

CDR3aa: CASSLGSEDSGREAFF
CDR3nt: TGTGCCAGCAGCTTAGGTTCTGAGGACAGCGGCCGTGAAGCTTTCTTT
abundance: .
v_gene: TRBV7-9
d_gene: .
j_gene: TRBJ1-1

CDR3aa: CASSLGPNQPQHF
CDR3nt: TGTGCCAGCAGCTTGGGTCCAAATCAGCCCCAGCATTTT
abundance: .
v_gene: TRBV5-8
d_gene: .
j_gene: TRBJ1-5

CDR3aa: CASSVRGLGTEAFF
CDR3nt: TGTGCCAGCAGTGTGAGGGGGTTGGGGACTGAAGCTTTCTTT
abundance: .
v_gene: TRBV25-1
d_gene: .
j_gene: TRBJ1-1

CDR3aa: CASSLGEDTQYF
CDR3nt: TGTGCCAGCAGTTTAGGGGAAGATACGCAGTATTTT
abundance: many
v_gene: TRBV28
d_gene: .
j_gene: TRBJ2-3

CDR3aa: CASSAGTGGTGELFF
CDR3nt: TGTGCCAGCAGCGCCGGGACAGGGGGGACCGGGGAGCTGTTTTTT
abundance: many
v_gene: TRBV12-3/TRBV12-4
d_gene: TRBD1
j_gene: TRBJ2-2

CDR3aa: CASSFGTGFSEQYF
CDR3nt: TGTGCCAGCAGCTTTGGGACAGGTTTTTCCGAGCAGTACTTC
abundance: many
v_gene: TRBV7-9
d_gene: TRBD1
j_gene: TRBJ2-7

CDR3aa: CSARPAFGSYNEQFF
CDR3nt: TGCAGTGCTAGACCGGCGTTTGGGTCCTACAATGAGCAGTTCTTC
abundance: many
v_gene: TRBV20-1
d_gene: .
j_gene: TRBJ2-1

CDR3aa: CAWSVSTDNSPLHF
CDR3nt: TGTGCCTGGAGTGTATCGACTGATAATTCACCCCTCCACTTT
abundance: .
v_gene: TRBV30
d_gene: .
j_gene: TRBJ1-6

CDR3aa: CASSVGQTFSGPQYF
CDR3nt: TGTGCCAGCAGCGTCGGACAGACTTTCTCCGGGCCGCAGTACTTC
abundance: many
v_gene: TRBV14
d_gene: .
j_gene: TRBJ2-7

CDR3aa: CASSRDIYNEQFF
CDR3nt: TGTGCCAGTAGCCGGGACATCTACAATGAGCAGTTCTTC
abundance: .
v_gene: TRBV19
d_gene: .
j_gene: TRBJ2-1

CDR3aa: CASTLIPGSPYEQYF
CDR3nt: TGTGCCAGCACCCTAATACCCGGGTCGCCCTACGAGCAGTACTTC
abundance: .
v_gene: TRBV11-2
d_gene: .
j_gene: TRBJ2-7

CDR3aa: CASSQERQENEKLFF
CDR3nt: TGCGCCAGCAGCCAAGAAAGACAGGAGAATGAAAAACTGTTTTTT
abundance: many
v_gene: TRBV4-3
d_gene: .
j_gene: TRBJ1-4

CDR3aa: CASSPDRGWSGYTF
CDR3nt: TGTGCCAGCAGCCCGGACAGGGGATGGAGCGGCTACACCTTC
abundance: few
v_gene: TRBV7-8
d_gene: TRBD1
j_gene: TRBJ1-2

CDR3aa: CASSPTGTGYYNEQFF
CDR3nt: TGTGCCAGCAGCCCCACCGGGACAGGGTACTACAATGAGCAGTTCTTC
abundance: .
v_gene: TRBV11-2
d_gene: TRBD1
j_gene: TRBJ2-1

CDR3aa: CASSYTRLRTAAYEQYF
CDR3nt: TGTGCCAGCAGTTACACTCGCCTCCGGACAGCAGCCTACGAGCAGTACTTC
abundance: few
v_gene: TRBV6-2/TRBV6-3
d_gene: .
j_gene: TRBJ2-7

CDR3aa: CSISEGAAETQYF
CDR3nt: TGCAGCATCTCTGAGGGGGCGGCAGAGACCCAGTACTTC
abundance: many
v_gene: TRBV29-1
d_gene: TRBD1
j_gene: TRBJ2-5

CDR3aa: CASSIVDPTGRDTQYF
CDR3nt: TGTGCCAGTAGTATAGTAGACCCTACCGGTCGGGATACGCAGTATTTT
abundance: .
v_gene: TRBV19
d_gene: .
j_gene: TRBJ2-3

CDR3aa: CASSPGGQGNKNIQYF
CDR3nt: TGTGCCAGCAGCCCGGGGGGGCAGGGGAACAAAAACATTCAGTACTTC
abundance: .
v_gene: TRBV7-2
d_gene: TRBD2
j_gene: TRBJ2-4

CDR3aa: CASSQDRQTIYGYTF
CDR3nt: TGCGCCAGCAGCCAAGATCGGCAGACAATCTATGGCTACACCTTC
abundance: .
v_gene: TRBV4-3
d_gene: .
j_gene: TRBJ1-2

CDR3aa: CSASPVGAGNSPLHF
CDR3nt: TGCAGTGCCAGCCCAGTGGGGGCTGGGAATTCACCCCTCCACTTT
abundance: few
v_gene: TRBV20-1
d_gene: .
j_gene: TRBJ1-6

CDR3aa: CASKGGYSTDTQYF
CDR3nt: TGTGCCAGCAAGGGGGGTTATAGCACAGATACGCAGTATTTT
abundance: .
v_gene: TRBV28
d_gene: .
j_gene: TRBJ2-3

CDR3aa: CASSFWGEPQHF
CDR3nt: TGTGCCAGCAGTTTCTGGGGGGAGCCCCAGCATTTT
abundance: many
v_gene: TRBV27
d_gene: .
j_gene: TRBJ1-5

CDR3aa: CASRQRETGELFF
CDR3nt: TGTGCCAGCCGCCAAAGAGAGACCGGGGAGCTGTTTTTT
abundance: many
v_gene: TRBV28
d_gene: .
j_gene: TRBJ2-2

CDR3aa: CASSRTENYGYTF
CDR3nt: TGTGCCAGCAGTCGGACAGAGAACTATGGCTACACCTTC
abundance: many
v_gene: TRBV6-5
d_gene: .
j_gene: TRBJ1-2

CDR3aa: CASSQAGLAGNEQYF
CDR3nt: TGTGCCAGCAGCCAAGCGGGGCTAGCGGGCAACGAGCAGTACTTC
abundance: .
v_gene: TRBV3-1
d_gene: TRBD2
j_gene: TRBJ2-7

CDR3aa: CASSPGQSSYNEQFF
CDR3nt: TGCGCCAGCAGCCCTGGACAGAGCTCCTACAATGAGCAGTTCTTC
abundance: .
v_gene: TRBV5-1
d_gene: .
j_gene: TRBJ2-1

CDR3aa: CASSVDYEQYF
CDR3nt: TGTGCCAGCAGTGTTGACTACGAGCAGTACTTC
abundance: many
v_gene: TRBV6-1
d_gene: .
j_gene: TRBJ2-7

CDR3aa: CASSLWEEADTQYF
CDR3nt: TGTGCCAGCAGCTTATGGGAGGAGGCAGATACGCAGTATTTT
abundance: .
v_gene: TRBV13
d_gene: .
j_gene: TRBJ2-3

CDR3aa: CASSSANTIYF
CDR3nt: TGTGCCAGCAGTTCAGCAAACACCATATATTTT
abundance: .
v_gene: TRBV6-5
d_gene: .
j_gene: TRBJ1-3

CDR3aa: CASSLDFNQNYEQYF
CDR3nt: TGTGCCAGCAGCTTAGATTTTAACCAAAACTACGAGCAGTACTTC
abundance: .
v_gene: TRBV11-2
d_gene: .
j_gene: TRBJ2-7

CDR3aa: CASSSIRRGANVLTF
CDR3nt: TGTGCCAGCAGCTCGATACGACGGGGGGCCAACGTCCTGACTTTC
abundance: many
v_gene: TRBV7-9
d_gene: .
j_gene: TRBJ2-6

CDR3aa: CASSEIVLGDVNEQFF
CDR3nt: TGCGCCAGCAGTGAGATTGTACTAGGGGACGTGAATGAGCAGTTCTTC
abundance: many
v_gene: TRBV10-1
d_gene: .
j_gene: TRBJ2-1

CDR3aa: CASSSRQRAQETQYF
CDR3nt: TGTGCCAGCAGTTCTAGGCAGCGGGCTCAAGAGACCCAGTACTTC
abundance: few
v_gene: TRBV6-6
d_gene: .
j_gene: TRBJ2-5

CDR3aa: CASSSPLPPQPFF
CDR3nt: TGTGCCAGCAGTTCCCCTTTACCCCCTCAGCCTTTCTTT
abundance: few
v_gene: TRBV28
d_gene: .
j_gene: TRBJ1-1

CDR3aa: CAWNDPGELFF
CDR3nt: TGTGCCTGGAACGATCCCGGGGAGCTGTTTTTT
abundance: few
v_gene: TRBV30
d_gene: .
j_gene: TRBJ2-2

CDR3aa: CSARDGGRVNEQFF
CDR3nt: TGCAGTGCTAGAGATGGGGGGCGAGTTAATGAGCAGTTCTTC
abundance: few
v_gene: TRBV20-1
d_gene: .
j_gene: TRBJ2-1